Below, one T cell receptor (beta chain) is given with its context. Its cognate antigen is unknown. The PCR contained 60 Vbeta and 13 Jbeta primers. Authors' methods: About 12 million of around 85 million unique TCR beta chains were shared, per a later count. Sequencing used immunoSEQ multiplex PCR; TCRdb keeps in-frame clones, though not all of them. Clone size and V and J calls were adopted from that table, with D and trimming inferred from the DNA. The data contain about 130,000 clones, 70% of them singletons. The germline CDR1 and CDR2 sequences are SGDLS and YYNGEE. The CDR3 consists of 14 residues. V dropped 0 bases and J dropped 6 bases, with 12 bases sitting between them. This sample is part of a study of cytomegalovirus exposure and HLA in healthy donors. General study findings and limits: Testing in vitro showed a few CMV-associated chains specific for CMV antigens. It was likely that a cluster of highly shared sequence variants was a sequencing artifact.

Input material: PBMCs. This sequence joins TRBV9 and TRBJ1-1, with TRBD1 as a possible D gene (5 bases). This receptor was obtained from a woman aged 60-75 years in good health and CMV-seropositive. CDR3 sequence reads: CASSVGPGGAEAFF. CDR3 DNA sequence: TGTGCCAGCAGCGTAGGTCCGGGAGGGGCTGAAGCTTTCTTT.